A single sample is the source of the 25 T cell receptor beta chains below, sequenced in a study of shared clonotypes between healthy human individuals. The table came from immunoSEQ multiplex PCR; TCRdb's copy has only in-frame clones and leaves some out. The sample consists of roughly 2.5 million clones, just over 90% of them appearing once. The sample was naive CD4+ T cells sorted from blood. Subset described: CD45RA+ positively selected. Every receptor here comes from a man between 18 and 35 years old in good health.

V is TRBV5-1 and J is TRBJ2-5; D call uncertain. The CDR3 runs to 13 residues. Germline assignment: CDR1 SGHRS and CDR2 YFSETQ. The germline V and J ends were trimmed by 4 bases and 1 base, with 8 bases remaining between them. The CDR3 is CASSRLPQETQYF. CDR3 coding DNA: TGCGCCAGCAGCCGGCTGCCCCAAGAGACCCAGTACTTC.

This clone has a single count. Here the CDR3 reads CASSQWTSNYGYTF. The CDR3, as DNA: TGTGCCAGCAGCCAGTGGACAAGCAACTATGGCTACACCTTC. The chain couples TRBV5-4 to TRBJ1-2, with a possible D match to TRBD1 (5 bases). Trimming took off 4 bases at V and 2 bases at J, with 12 bases between the two ends. The CDR3 length is 14 residues. The germline CDR1 and CDR2 sequences are SGHNT and YYREEE (reference sequence).

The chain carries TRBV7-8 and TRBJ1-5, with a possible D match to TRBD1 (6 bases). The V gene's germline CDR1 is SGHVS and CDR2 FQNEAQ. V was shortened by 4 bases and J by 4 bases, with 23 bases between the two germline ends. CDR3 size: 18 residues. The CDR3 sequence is CASSYVLGQPLDNQPQHF. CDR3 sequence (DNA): TGTGCCAGCAGCTACGTACTTGGACAGCCTCTAGATAATCAGCCCCAGCATTTT.

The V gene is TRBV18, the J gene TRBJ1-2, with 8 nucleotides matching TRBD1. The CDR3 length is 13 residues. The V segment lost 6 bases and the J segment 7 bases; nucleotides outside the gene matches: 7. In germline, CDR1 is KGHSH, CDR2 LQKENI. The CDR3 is CASSTGQGTGYTF. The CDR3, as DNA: TGTGCCAGCTCGACTGGACAGGGCACTGGCTACACCTTC. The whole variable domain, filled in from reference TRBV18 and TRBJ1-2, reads NAGVMQNPRHLVRRRGQEARLRCSPMKGHSHVYWYRQLPEEGLKFMVYLQKENIIDESGMPKERFSAEFPKEGPSILRIQQVVRGDSAAYFCASSTGQGTGYTFGSGTRLTVV.

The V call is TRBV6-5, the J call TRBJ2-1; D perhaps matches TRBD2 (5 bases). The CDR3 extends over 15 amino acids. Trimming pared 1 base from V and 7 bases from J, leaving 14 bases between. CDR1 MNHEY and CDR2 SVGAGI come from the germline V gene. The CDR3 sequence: CASSYWGTRENEQFF. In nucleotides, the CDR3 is TGTGCCAGCAGTTACTGGGGAACTAGGGAGAATGAGCAGTTCTTC.

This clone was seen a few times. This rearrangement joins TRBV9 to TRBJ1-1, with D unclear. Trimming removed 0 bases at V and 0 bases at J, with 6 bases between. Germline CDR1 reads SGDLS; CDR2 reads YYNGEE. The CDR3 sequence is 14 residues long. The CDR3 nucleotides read TGTGCCAGCAGCGTAGACCAGATGAACACTGAAGCTTTCTTT. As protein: CASSVDQMNTEAFF. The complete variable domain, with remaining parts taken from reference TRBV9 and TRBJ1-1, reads DSGVTQTPKHLITATGQRVTLRCSPRSGDLSVYWYQQSLDQGLQFLIQYYNGEERAKGNILERFSAQQFPDLHSELNLSSLELGDSALYFCASSVDQMNTEAFFGQGTRLTVV.

In DNA, the CDR3 is TGCGCCAGCAGCTTTATGGGACAGGGGGCCGGGGAGCTGTTTTTT. Protein: CASSFMGQGAGELFF. The chain links TRBV5-1 to TRBJ2-2; 11 bases are shared with TRBD1. Germline CDR1 SGHRS, CDR2 YFSETQ. CDR3 length: 15 amino acids. Trimming cost V 2 bases and J 6 bases; bases outside gene matches: 3.

The CDR3: CASSSIQGTPLHF. DNA of the CDR3: TGTGCCAGCAGTTCTATCCAGGGGACACCCCTCCACTTT. This rearrangement joins TRBV6-5 to TRBJ1-6, with D perhaps TRBD1 (6 bases). Germline-derived CDR1 and CDR2 are MNHEY and SVGAGI. Trimming pared 4 bases from V and 11 bases from J, leaving 12 bases between. The CDR3 is 13 residues long.

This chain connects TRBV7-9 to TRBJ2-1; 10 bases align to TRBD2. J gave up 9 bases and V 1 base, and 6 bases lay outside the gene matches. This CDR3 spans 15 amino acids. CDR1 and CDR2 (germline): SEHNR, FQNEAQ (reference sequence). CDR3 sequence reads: CASSLVSSGGIEQFF. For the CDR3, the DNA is TGTGCCAGCAGCTTAGTCTCTAGCGGGGGAATTGAGCAGTTCTTC.

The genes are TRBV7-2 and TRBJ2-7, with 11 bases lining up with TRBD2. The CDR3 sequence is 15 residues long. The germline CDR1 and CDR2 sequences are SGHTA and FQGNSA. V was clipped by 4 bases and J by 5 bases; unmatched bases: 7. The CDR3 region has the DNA TGTGCCAGCAGCTCTAGCGGGAGGAAACTTCACGAGCAGTACTTC. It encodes CASSSSGRKLHEQYF.

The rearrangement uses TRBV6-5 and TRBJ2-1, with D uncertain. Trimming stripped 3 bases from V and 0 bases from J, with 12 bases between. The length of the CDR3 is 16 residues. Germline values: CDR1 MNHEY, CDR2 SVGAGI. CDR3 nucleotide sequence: TGTGCCAGCAGTTATGCCCTTGTGGGCTCCTACAATGAGCAGTTCTTC. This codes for CASSYALVGSYNEQFF.

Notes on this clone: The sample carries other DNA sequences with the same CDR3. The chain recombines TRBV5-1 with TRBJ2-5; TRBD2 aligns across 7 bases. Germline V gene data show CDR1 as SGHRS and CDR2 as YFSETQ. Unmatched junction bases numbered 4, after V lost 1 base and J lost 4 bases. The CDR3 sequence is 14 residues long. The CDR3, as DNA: TGCGCCAGCAGCTTGTTATCGGGGGGAGAGACCCAGTACTTC. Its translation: CASSLLSGGETQYF.

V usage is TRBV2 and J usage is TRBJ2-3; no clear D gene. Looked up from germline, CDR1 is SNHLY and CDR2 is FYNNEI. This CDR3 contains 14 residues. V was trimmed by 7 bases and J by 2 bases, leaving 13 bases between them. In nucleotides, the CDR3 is TGTGCCAGCACCGAAGGATTGTTCACAGATACGCAGTATTTT. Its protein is CASTEGLFTDTQYF. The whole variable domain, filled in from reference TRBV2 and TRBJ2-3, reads EPEVTQTPSHQVTQMGQEVILRCVPISNHLYFYWYRQILGQKVEFLVSFYNNEISEKSEIFDDQFSVERPDGSNFTLKIRSTKLEDSAMYFCASTEGLFTDTQYFGPGTRLTVL.

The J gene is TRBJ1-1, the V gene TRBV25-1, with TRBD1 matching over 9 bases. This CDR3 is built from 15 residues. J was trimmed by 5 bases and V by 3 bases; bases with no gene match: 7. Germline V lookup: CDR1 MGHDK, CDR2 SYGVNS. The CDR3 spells CASSDHRGRSTEAFF. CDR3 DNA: TGTGCCAGCAGTGACCACAGGGGGCGAAGTACTGAAGCTTTCTTT.

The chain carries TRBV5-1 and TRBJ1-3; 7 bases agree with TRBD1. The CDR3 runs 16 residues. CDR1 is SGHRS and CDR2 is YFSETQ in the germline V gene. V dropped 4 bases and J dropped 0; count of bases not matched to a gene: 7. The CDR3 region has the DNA TGCGCCAGCAGCGAAGGGACAGTTGTCTCTGGAAACACCATATATTTT. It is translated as CASSEGTVVSGNTIYF.

CDR3 sequence: CASSPSGGATVNEQFF. The CDR3 DNA reads as TGTGCCAGCTCACCCTCTGGGGGGGCGACGGTAAATGAGCAGTTCTTC. The gene calls are TRBV18 and TRBJ2-1; maybe TRBD2 (7 bases). Trimming took 3 bases from V and 7 from J, leaving 19 bases between them. This CDR3 region has 16 residues. Per the germline V gene, CDR1 is KGHSH and CDR2 is LQKENI.

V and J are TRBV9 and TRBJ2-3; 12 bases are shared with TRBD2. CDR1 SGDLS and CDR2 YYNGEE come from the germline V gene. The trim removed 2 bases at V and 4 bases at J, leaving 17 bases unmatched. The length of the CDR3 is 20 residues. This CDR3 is CASSVTYLAGGVSRADTQYF. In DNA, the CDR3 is TGTGCCAGCAGCGTTACTTACCTAGCGGGAGGGGTTAGTCGGGCAGATACGCAGTATTTT.

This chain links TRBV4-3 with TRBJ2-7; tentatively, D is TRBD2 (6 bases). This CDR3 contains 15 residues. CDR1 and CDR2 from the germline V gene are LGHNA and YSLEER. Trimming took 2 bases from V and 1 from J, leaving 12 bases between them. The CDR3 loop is CASSQPILASYEQYF. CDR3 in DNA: TGCGCCAGCAGCCAACCTATTCTAGCGTCCTACGAGCAGTACTTC.

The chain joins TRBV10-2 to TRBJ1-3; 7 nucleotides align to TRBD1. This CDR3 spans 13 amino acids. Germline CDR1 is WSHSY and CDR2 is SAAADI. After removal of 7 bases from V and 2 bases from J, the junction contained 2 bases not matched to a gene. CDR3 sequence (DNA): TGCGCCAGCACGACAGGGCCTGGAAACACCATATATTTT. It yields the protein CASTTGPGNTIYF.

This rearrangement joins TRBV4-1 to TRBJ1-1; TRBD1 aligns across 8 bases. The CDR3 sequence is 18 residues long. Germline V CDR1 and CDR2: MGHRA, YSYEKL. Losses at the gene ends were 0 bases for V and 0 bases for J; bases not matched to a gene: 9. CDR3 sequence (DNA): TGCGCCAGCAGCCAAGATCCAGGACAGGGACTAATGAACACTGAAGCTTTCTTT. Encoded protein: CASSQDPGQGLMNTEAFF.

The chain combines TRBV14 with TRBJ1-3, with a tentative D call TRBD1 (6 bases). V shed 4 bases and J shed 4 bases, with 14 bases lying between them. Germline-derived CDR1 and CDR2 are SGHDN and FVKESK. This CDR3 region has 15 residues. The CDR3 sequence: CASSPRGKAGNTIYF. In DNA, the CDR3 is TGTGCCAGCAGCCCCAGGGGAAAAGCCGGAAACACCATATATTTT.

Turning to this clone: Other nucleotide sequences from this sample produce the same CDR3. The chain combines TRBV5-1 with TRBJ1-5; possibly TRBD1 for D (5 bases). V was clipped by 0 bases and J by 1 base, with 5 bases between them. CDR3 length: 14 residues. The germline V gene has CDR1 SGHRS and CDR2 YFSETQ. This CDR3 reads CASSLGQSNQPQHF. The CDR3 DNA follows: TGCGCCAGCAGCTTGGGACAGAGCAATCAGCCCCAGCATTTT.

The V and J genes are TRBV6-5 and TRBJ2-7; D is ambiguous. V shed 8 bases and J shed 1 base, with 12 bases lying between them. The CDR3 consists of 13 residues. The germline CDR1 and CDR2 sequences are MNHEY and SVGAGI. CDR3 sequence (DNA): TGTGCCAGCTGGTCGTCCGCTTCCTACGAGCAGTACTTC. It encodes CASWSSASYEQYF.

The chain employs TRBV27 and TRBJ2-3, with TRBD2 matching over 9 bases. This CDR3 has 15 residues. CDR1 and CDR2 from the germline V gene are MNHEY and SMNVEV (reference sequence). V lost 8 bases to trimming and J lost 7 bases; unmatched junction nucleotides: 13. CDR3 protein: CASHNLLAGPYTQYF. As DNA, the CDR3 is TGTGCCAGCCACAACTTACTAGCGGGTCCCTATACGCAGTATTTT.

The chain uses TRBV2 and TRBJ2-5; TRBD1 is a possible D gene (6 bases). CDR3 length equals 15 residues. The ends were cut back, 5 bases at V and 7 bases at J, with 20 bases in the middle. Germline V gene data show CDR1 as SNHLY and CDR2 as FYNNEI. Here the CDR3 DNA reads TGTGCCAGCAGTTACCCGCAGGGGCTCCAGGGGACCCAGTACTTC. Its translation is CASSYPQGLQGTQYF.